This entry describes one TCR beta chain. Antigen: not known. For CDR3 and TCR beta VDJ profiling, genomic DNA was the template used. A single record per CDR3 protein comes from TCRdb applying MiXCR to the reads. The data contain more than 250,000 distinct CDR3 sequences, approximately 55% of them singletons. The data stem from a study of CD8+CD57+ T cells in acquired aplastic anemia. Study as a whole: Sorted CD4+ and CD8+ cells gave a mean 3.2 ug DNA, range about 0.19 to 27.4 ug. Notes on the study in general: Patients and healthy controls showed no significant CD8+ Simpson's diversity difference. There were some 27 CD8+ CDR3 sequences that occurred in both patients and controls.

Per the germline V gene, CDR1 is MRHNA and CDR2 is SNTAGT. The V end was cut by 5 bases, the J end by 5 bases, with 13 bases between. This CDR3 is built from 13 residues. This chain links TRBV6-4 with TRBJ2-7, with unresolved D. The specimen sequenced was sorted CD4+, CD8+, or CD8+CD57+ T cells (not recorded which) from PBMCs. This TCR was sampled from a human donor with severe aplastic anemia or a healthy control (not recorded which). The CDR3 spells CASSPGPSNEQYF. CDR3 DNA: TGTGCCAGCAGTCCCGGGCCCTCGAACGAGCAGTACTTC.